The next 26 T cell receptor beta chains were all read from a single sample in a study of control samples from healthy donors and cancer patients. TCRdb's copy holds only in-frame clones and misses some; the assay was immunoSEQ multiplex PCR. The sample includes some 130,000 clones, just under 95% of them seen just once. Sequencing used blood. These receptors were obtained from a man aged 25 to 40 in good health.

The rearrangement joins TRBV5-1 to TRBJ2-3, with 8 bases lining up with TRBD2. V was clipped by 4 bases and J by 5 bases; unmatched bases: 15. The germline CDR1 and CDR2 sequences are SGHRS and YFSETQ. CDR3 length: 17 residues. CDR3 sequence (DNA): TGCGCCAGCAGCAGGATCGATAGCGGGGAACCGGGAGATACGCAGTATTTT. Translation: CASSRIDSGEPGDTQYF.

The chain is built from TRBV30 and TRBJ1-4; 7 bases are a match to TRBD1. Per germline, CDR1 GTSNPN and CDR2 SVGIG (reference sequence). The CDR3 is 14 residues long. The V segment lost 5 bases and the J segment 4 bases; nucleotides outside the gene matches: 7. The CDR3 DNA sequence: TGTGCCTGGGGCGCAGGGGGGTATAATGAAAAACTGTTTTTT. Translation: CAWGAGGYNEKLFF.

The V and J genes are TRBV7-9 and TRBJ1-1; 9 bases align to TRBD1. The CDR3 extends over 14 amino acids. V lost 6 bases to trimming and J lost 4 bases; unmatched junction nucleotides: 6. Per germline, CDR1 SEHNR and CDR2 FQNEAQ (reference sequence). CDR3 region: CASRTGGSVTEAFF. Here the CDR3 DNA reads TGTGCCAGCAGGACAGGGGGTTCGGTCACTGAAGCTTTCTTT.

The rearrangement joins TRBV29-1 to TRBJ1-4; possible D gene TRBD1, 5 bases. V was pared by 6 bases and J by 3 bases, with 17 bases between. This CDR3 is built from 15 residues. Germline V gene sequence: CDR1 SQVTM, CDR2 ANQGSEA. DNA of the CDR3: TGCAGCGTCAAAATTCAGACAGTCTCTAATGAAAAACTGTTTTTT. It is translated as CSVKIQTVSNEKLFF.

The CDR3 DNA is TGTGCCAGCAGTGAAGGGGGGCAGCCCCAGCATTTT. The encoded protein is CASSEGGQPQHF. The J gene is TRBJ1-5, the V gene TRBV6-1; tentatively, D is TRBD1 (5 bases). The germline gives CDR1 MNHNS, CDR2 SASEGT. The CDR3 covers 12 residues. V lost 1 base, J lost 7 bases, and 5 bases lay in between.

J is TRBJ2-2 and V is TRBV7-2; tentatively, D is TRBD2 (5 bases). The CDR3 loop spans 15 amino acids. The germline V gene has CDR1 SGHTA and CDR2 FQGNSA. Trimming cost V 5 bases and J 4 bases, with 14 bases left between them. The CDR3 DNA is TGTGCCAGCAGCGCCCTAGCCCCCCGCACCGGGGAGCTGTTTTTT. Its translation is CASSALAPRTGELFF.

CDR3 DNA sequence: TGCGCCAGTTCACAGGGGGTAGGCACTGAAGCTTTCTTT. Translating it yields CASSQGVGTEAFF. This chain connects TRBV5-1 to TRBJ1-1; TRBD1 matches at 8 bases. Germline-derived CDR1 and CDR2 are SGHRS and YFSETQ. CDR3 length: 13 amino acids. V dropped 8 bases and J dropped 4; count of bases not matched to a gene: 7.

V usage is TRBV9 and J usage is TRBJ2-7; 9 bases line up with TRBD1. This CDR3 is built from 14 residues. Germline CDR1 is SGDLS and CDR2 is YYNGEE. J gave up 2 bases and V 4 bases, and 4 bases lay outside the gene matches. CDR3 sequence: CASSPGQGTYEQYF. Here the CDR3 DNA reads TGTGCCAGCAGCCCTGGACAGGGGACCTACGAGCAGTACTTC. Drawing the rest from reference TRBV9 and TRBJ2-7, the complete variable domain is DSGVTQTPKHLITATGQRVTLRCSPRSGDLSVYWYQQSLDQGLQFLIQYYNGEERAKGNILERFSAQQFPDLHSELNLSSLELGDSALYFCASSPGQGTYEQYFGPGTRLTVT.

The chain carries TRBV10-3 and TRBJ2-1, with 10 bases matching TRBD1. The ends lost 5 bases at V and 4 bases at J; junction bases unmatched: 2. In germline, CDR1 is ENHRY, CDR2 SYGVKD. The CDR3 sequence is 14 residues long. This CDR3 is CAISPGQGYNEQFF. The DNA of the CDR3 is TGTGCCATCAGTCCGGGACAGGGGTACAATGAGCAGTTCTTC.

The chain uses TRBV28 and TRBJ2-2, with 7 positions matching TRBD2. Germline CDR1 is MDHEN and CDR2 is SYDVKM. CDR3 size: 16 residues. V shed 7 bases, J shed 1 base, and the junction held 9 bases outside the gene matches. The CDR3 DNA reads TGTGCCAGCATTAATTGGGGCGGGGGGAACACCGGGGAGCTGTTTTTT. Encoded protein: CASINWGGGNTGELFF.

The rearrangement uses TRBV4-3 and TRBJ2-3; no clear D. The CDR3 is 16 residues long. Trimming shortened V by 2 bases and J by 6 bases, and 18 bases separated the two germline ends. The V gene's germline CDR1 is LGHNA and CDR2 YSLEER. DNA of the CDR3: TGCGCCAGCAGCCAATCCACCTCCCTTAATGTGGATACGCAGTATTTT. This gives the protein CASSQSTSLNVDTQYF.

The genes are TRBV4-3 and TRBJ2-3; 8 bases align to TRBD1. V was pared by 4 bases and J by 4 bases, with 13 bases of the junction left unmatched. CDR3 size: 17 residues. From germline, CDR1 is LGHNA and CDR2 YSLEER. The CDR3 is CASSLRGAGGAADTQYF. The CDR3 DNA is TGCGCCAGCAGCCTGCGTGGGGCAGGGGGCGCGGCAGATACGCAGTATTTT.

This chain uses TRBV5-1 with TRBJ1-3, with a tentative D call TRBD1 (5 bases). V was shortened by 2 bases and J by 0 bases, with 9 bases between the two germline ends. This CDR3 has 15 residues. The germline gives CDR1 SGHRS, CDR2 YFSETQ. CDR3 in DNA: TGCGCCAGCAGCTTAGGCGACAGCTCTGGAAACACCATATATTTT. Protein product: CASSLGDSSGNTIYF.

This chain uses TRBV19 with TRBJ1-4; a weak D match, TRBD1 (5 bases). V lost 3 bases, J lost 5 bases, and 10 bases lay in between. Germline CDR1 reads LNHDA; CDR2 reads SQIVND (reference sequence). The CDR3 is made up of 14 amino acids. The CDR3 is CASSIIGENEKLFF. The CDR3 coding sequence is TGTGCCAGTAGTATTATAGGGGAGAATGAAAAACTGTTTTTT.

This clone has only one observation. This chain links TRBV6-2 or TRBV6-3 with TRBJ1-5, with TRBD1 as a possible D gene (5 bases). Germline V CDR1 and CDR2: MNHEY, SVGEGT. Trimming removed 0 bases at V and 2 bases at J, with 17 bases between. CDR3 length equals 18 residues. The CDR3 DNA is TGTGCCAGCAGTTACTCCCGAGCCAGGGCGGTCGGCAATCAGCCCCAGCATTTT. Its translation: CASSYSRARAVGNQPQHF.

This rearrangement joins TRBV28 to TRBJ2-7; TRBD1 matches at 9 bases. The CDR3 runs to 14 residues. With V trimmed by 3 bases and J by 7 bases, 7 bases remained unmatched. CDR1 and CDR2 (germline): MDHEN, SYDVKM. CDR3 loop: CASSLYRGQGEQYF. Here the CDR3 DNA reads TGTGCCAGCAGTTTGTACAGGGGGCAAGGGGAGCAGTACTTC.

The V gene is TRBV5-1, the J gene TRBJ2-1; TRBD2 matches 13 bases. Germline trimming cut 4 bases from V and 3 bases from J; bases unmatched to any gene: 4. Germline V gives CDR1 SGHRS, CDR2 YFSETQ. The CDR3 length is 16 residues. This CDR3 reads CASSRTSGGLYNEQFF. The DNA for the CDR3 is TGCGCCAGCAGCCGGACTAGCGGGGGCCTCTACAATGAGCAGTTCTTC.

J is TRBJ2-1 and V is TRBV19; tentatively, D is TRBD1 (5 bases). The CDR3 spans 16 residues. From germline, CDR1 is LNHDA and CDR2 SQIVND (reference sequence). Trimming stripped 5 bases from V and 4 bases from J, with 18 bases between. Here the CDR3 DNA reads TGTGCCAGTAGTGCTGACAGTATTACTAATTACAATGAGCAGTTCTTC. It encodes CASSADSITNYNEQFF.

The J gene is TRBJ1-1, the V gene TRBV3-1 (or the pseudogene TRBV3-2); D ambiguous. The CDR3 runs to 16 residues. V gave up 0 bases and J gave up 0 bases, with 11 bases separating them. The germline gives CDR1 LGHDT, CDR2 YNNKEL (reference sequence). The CDR3 region is CASSQDWLGMNTEAFF. As DNA, the CDR3 is TGTGCCAGCAGCCAAGATTGGTTAGGGATGAACACTGAAGCTTTCTTT.

The rearrangement links TRBV20-1 to TRBJ2-5; weak D call: TRBD2 (6 bases). V dropped 3 bases and J dropped 7 bases, with 9 bases sitting between them. Germline V lookup: CDR1 DFQATT, CDR2 SNEGSKA (reference sequence). CDR3 length equals 11 residues. The CDR3 here is CSASPGGTQYF. CDR3 nucleotides: TGCAGTGCTAGCCCCGGGGGGACCCAGTACTTC.

This sequence joins TRBV30 and TRBJ2-7; weak D call: TRBD2 (6 bases). Trimming left V 5 bases short and J 6 bases short, with 17 bases between. The CDR3 is 13 amino acids. Germline values: CDR1 GTSNPN, CDR2 SVGIG (reference sequence). The CDR3 coding sequence is TGTGCCTGGGCCCAGGGACGGGAGAGCGAGCAGTACTTC. This codes for CAWAQGRESEQYF.

The chain joins TRBV5-5 to TRBJ1-4, with no clear D. This CDR3 has 12 amino acids. Trimming removed 4 bases from V and 7 bases from J, with 8 bases in between. Germline-derived CDR1 and CDR2 are SGHKS and YYEKEE (reference sequence). The CDR3 region has the DNA TGTGCCAGCAGCCTATGGGGTGAAAAACTGTTTTTT. It yields the protein CASSLWGEKLFF.

The chain recombines TRBV2 with TRBJ2-1; 10 bases are a match to TRBD2. The CDR3 totals 13 residues. The germline gives CDR1 SNHLY, CDR2 FYNNEI. Unmatched junction bases numbered 7, after V lost 7 bases and J lost 10 bases. Written as DNA, the CDR3 is TGTGCCAGCATCGGACTAGCGGAAGCGGAGCAGTTCTTC. Translation: CASIGLAEAEQFF.

The count of this clone is one. This chain connects TRBV7-9 to TRBJ2-1; TRBD2 aligns across 8 bases. Germline CDR1 SEHNR, CDR2 FQNEAQ (reference sequence). V gave up 7 bases and J gave up 3 bases; unmatched junction bases: 8. The CDR3 runs to 15 residues. In DNA form, the CDR3 reads TGTGCCAGCACCCCGGGACTAGTCCTCTACAATGAGCAGTTCTTC. Translating it yields CASTPGLVLYNEQFF.

The chain has TRBV6-6 and TRBJ1-1, with a possible D match to TRBD1 (5 bases). CDR3 size: 13 residues. V shed 2 bases and J shed 5 bases, with 9 bases lying between them. Looked up from germline, CDR1 is MNHNY and CDR2 is SVGAGI (reference sequence). The CDR3 loop is CASSYGGGTEAFF. CDR3 sequence (DNA): TGTGCCAGCAGTTACGGCGGGGGAACTGAAGCTTTCTTT.

Turning to this clone: One end of the junction does not line up with germline, which may come from a read error. The V call is TRBV24-1, the J call TRBJ2-1; D is perhaps TRBD1 or TRBD2 (5 bases each). CDR1 KGHDR and CDR2 SFDVKD come from the germline V gene. The CDR3 is made up of 12 amino acids. CDR3 sequence (DNA): TGTGCCACTAGTGGGGGTAGGAATGAGCAGTTCTTC. It is translated as CATSGGRNEQFF.